This T cell receptor beta chain was retrieved from a study of blood T cells in healthy people across ages. The use of a sample-barcoded 5' primer and a J-beta primer mix characterized a second PCR of about 6 to 11 cycles. TCRdb reprocessed the 5' RACE reads via MiXCR and lists one record per CDR3 protein. The table has around 1.5 million distinct CDR3 sequences, roughly 40% seen once. Every sample gave at least 5 micrograms of total RNA when it was extracted. CDR3 length equals 15 residues. V was cut by 3 bases and J by 0 bases, with 11 bases left in between. Germline lookup yields CDR1 ENHRY and CDR2 SYGVKD.

The material sequenced was blood. The chain couples TRBV10-3 to TRBJ1-1; perhaps TRBD1 as D (5 bases). This TCR derives from a woman under 30 in good health. The CDR3 loop is CAISERTQMNTEAFF. Here the CDR3 DNA reads TGTGCCATCAGTGAACGGACACAAATGAACACTGAAGCTTTCTTT.